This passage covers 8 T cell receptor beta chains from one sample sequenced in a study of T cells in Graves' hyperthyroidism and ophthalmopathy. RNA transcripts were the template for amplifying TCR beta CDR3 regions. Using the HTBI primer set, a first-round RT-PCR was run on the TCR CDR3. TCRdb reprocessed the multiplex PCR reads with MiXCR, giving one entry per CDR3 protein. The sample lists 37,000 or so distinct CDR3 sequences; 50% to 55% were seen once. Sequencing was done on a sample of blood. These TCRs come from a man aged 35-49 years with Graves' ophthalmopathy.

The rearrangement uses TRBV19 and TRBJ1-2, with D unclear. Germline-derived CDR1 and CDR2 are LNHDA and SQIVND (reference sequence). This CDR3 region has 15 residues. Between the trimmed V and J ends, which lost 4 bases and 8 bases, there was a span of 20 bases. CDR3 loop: CASSTTIYGPKGYTF. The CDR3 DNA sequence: TGTGCCAGTAGTACGACCATATACGGACCCAAAGGCTACACCTTC.

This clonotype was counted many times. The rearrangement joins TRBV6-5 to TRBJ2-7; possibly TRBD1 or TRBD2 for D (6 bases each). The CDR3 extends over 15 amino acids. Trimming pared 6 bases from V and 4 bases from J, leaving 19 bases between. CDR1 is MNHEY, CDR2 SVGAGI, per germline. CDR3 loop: CASSPGWRGSYEQYF. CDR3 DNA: TGTGCCAGCAGCCCTGGGTGGAGGGGGAGTTACGAGCAGTACTTC.

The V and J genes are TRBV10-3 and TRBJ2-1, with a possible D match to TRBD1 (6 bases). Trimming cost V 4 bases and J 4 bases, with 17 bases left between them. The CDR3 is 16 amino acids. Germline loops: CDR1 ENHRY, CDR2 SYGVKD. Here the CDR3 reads CAISAIQGDVYNEQFF. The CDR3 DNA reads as TGTGCCATCAGTGCTATACAGGGTGATGTGTACAATGAGCAGTTCTTC.

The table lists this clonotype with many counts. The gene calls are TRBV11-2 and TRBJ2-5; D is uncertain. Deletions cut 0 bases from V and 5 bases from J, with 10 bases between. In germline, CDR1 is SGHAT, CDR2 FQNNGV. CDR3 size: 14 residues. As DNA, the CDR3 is TGTGCCAGCAGCTTAGATCAAGTTTCGGAGACCCAGTACTTC. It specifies CASSLDQVSETQYF.

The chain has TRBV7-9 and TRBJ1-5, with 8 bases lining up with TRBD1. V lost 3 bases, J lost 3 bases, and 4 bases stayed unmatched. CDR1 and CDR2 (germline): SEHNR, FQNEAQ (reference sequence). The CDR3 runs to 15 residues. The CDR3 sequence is CASSFGTGANQPQHF. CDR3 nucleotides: TGTGCCAGCAGCTTTGGGACAGGTGCCAATCAGCCCCAGCATTTT.

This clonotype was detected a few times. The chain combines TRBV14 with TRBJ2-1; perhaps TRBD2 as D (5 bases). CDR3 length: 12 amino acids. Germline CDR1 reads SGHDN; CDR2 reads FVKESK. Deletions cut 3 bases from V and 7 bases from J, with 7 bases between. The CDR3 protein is CASSHGGNEQFF. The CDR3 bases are TGTGCCAGCAGCCACGGCGGGAATGAGCAGTTCTTC.

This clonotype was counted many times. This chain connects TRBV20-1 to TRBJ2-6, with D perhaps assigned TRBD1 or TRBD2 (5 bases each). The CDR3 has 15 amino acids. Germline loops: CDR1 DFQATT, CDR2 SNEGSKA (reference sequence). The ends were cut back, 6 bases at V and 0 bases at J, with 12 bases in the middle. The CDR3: CSADGTASGANVLTF. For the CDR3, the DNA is TGCAGTGCGGACGGGACGGCCTCTGGGGCCAACGTCCTGACTTTC.

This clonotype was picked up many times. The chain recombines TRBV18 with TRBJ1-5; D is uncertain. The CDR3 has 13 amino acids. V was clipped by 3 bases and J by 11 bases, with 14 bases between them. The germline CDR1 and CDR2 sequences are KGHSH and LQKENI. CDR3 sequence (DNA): TGTGCCAGCTCACCCACCGGTAGCTGGGCCCAGCATTTT. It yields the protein CASSPTGSWAQHF.